What follows are 25 T cell receptor beta chains derived from one specimen sequenced in a study of Ad26.COV2.S vaccination and SARS-CoV-2 variants. This sample's treatment: approximately 18 received Ad26.COV2.S at low or high dose, single or two shots; 5 received placebo; per-sample allocation not given. Following the first vaccine or placebo injection, samples were taken on day 63. The repertoire was sequenced with immunoSEQ multiplex PCR; TCRdb's copy has only in-frame clones and lacks some. Of fewer than 800,000 clones detected, about 89% appear once; the ten largest clones hold around 1.4%. Material: peripheral blood, obtained in a trial of Ad26.COV2.S vaccine versus placebo. The receptors originated from a person between 18 and 59 years old who received the Ad26.COV2.S COVID-19 vaccine or a placebo.

This chain uses TRBV5-1 with TRBJ2-3; the match to TRBD2 covers 8 bases. Losses at the gene ends were 4 bases for V and 0 bases for J; bases not matched to a gene: 7. Germline V gene lookup returns CDR1 SGHRS and CDR2 YFSETQ. The CDR3 covers 16 residues. In DNA, the CDR3 is TGCGCCAGCAGCCCAGGACTAGCTGTTAGCACAGATACGCAGTATTTT. It codes for CASSPGLAVSTDTQYF.

This clone is a singleton in its sample. V and J are TRBV30 and TRBJ2-7; the D is unclear. Germline V gives CDR1 GTSNPN, CDR2 SVGIG (reference sequence). This CDR3 has 13 residues. The germline V and J ends were trimmed by 1 base and 2 bases, with 9 bases remaining between them. The CDR3 loop reads CAWSGQPPYEQYF. As DNA, the CDR3 is TGTGCCTGGAGTGGGCAGCCCCCCTACGAGCAGTACTTC. The full variable domain, in which reference TRBV30 and TRBJ2-7 provide the parts outside the CDR3, is SQTIHQWPATLVQPVGSPLSLECTVEGTSNPNLYWYRQAAGRGLQLLFYSVGIGQISSEVPQNLSASRPQDRQFILSSKKLLLSDSGFYLCAWSGQPPYEQYFGPGTRLTVT.

The genes are TRBV19 and TRBJ1-5; unclear D gene. CDR3 length: 16 residues. Trimming pared 5 bases from V and 5 bases from J, leaving 19 bases between. Germline CDR1 is LNHDA and CDR2 is SQIVND (reference sequence). The CDR3 DNA follows: TGTGCCAGTAGTTCCCGGGAAGGATCCCCTGATCAGCCCCAGCATTTT. Its translation: CASSSREGSPDQPQHF.

This clone was recorded once. The J gene is TRBJ1-6, the V gene TRBV7-9, with D unresolved. The germline V and J ends were trimmed by 3 bases and 10 bases, with 7 bases remaining between them. The CDR3 has 12 amino acids. Germline loops: CDR1 SEHNR, CDR2 FQNEAQ (reference sequence). CDR3 bases: TGTGCCAGCAGCTTCTGGCAATCACCCCTCCACTTT. This sequence encodes CASSFWQSPLHF. Drawing the rest from reference TRBV7-9 and TRBJ1-6, the complete variable domain is DTGVSQNPRHKITKRGQNVTFRCDPISEHNRLYWYRQTLGQGPEFLTYFQNEAQLEKSRLLSDRFSAERPKGSFSTLEIQRTEQGDSAMYLCASSFWQSPLHFGNGTRLTVT.

The chain recombines TRBV19 with TRBJ1-4; perhaps TRBD1 as D (5 bases). CDR3 length: 15 amino acids. Looked up from germline, CDR1 is LNHDA and CDR2 is SQIVND (reference sequence). V lost 5 bases and J 0 bases, leaving 10 bases between the germline ends. CDR3 region: CASSARGPTNEKLFF. The DNA of the CDR3 is TGTGCCAGTAGTGCAAGGGGCCCAACTAATGAAAAACTGTTTTTT.

The V gene is TRBV5-5, the J gene TRBJ2-1, with a weak D call TRBD1 (6 bases). V was pared by 4 bases and J by 0 bases, with 11 bases between. The CDR3 runs 15 residues. Germline CDR1 is SGHKS and CDR2 is YYEKEE (reference sequence). The DNA of the CDR3 is TGTGCCAGCAGCGTGACAGGTAGCTCCTACAATGAGCAGTTCTTC. The encoded protein is CASSVTGSSYNEQFF.

The V gene is TRBV27, the J gene TRBJ1-6; D call uncertain. The germline V and J ends were trimmed by 2 bases and 10 bases, with 15 bases remaining between them. CDR3 length: 15 amino acids. CDR1 is MNHEY, CDR2 SMNVEV, per germline (reference sequence). The CDR3 reads CASSLKADHGSPLHF. Here the CDR3 DNA reads TGTGCCAGCAGTTTAAAGGCCGACCACGGGTCACCCCTCCACTTT.

Comment on this clone: The junction shows a germline mismatch at one end, possibly a read error. The V gene is TRBV7-7, the J gene TRBJ2-5; D not certain. The CDR3 contains 13 residues. Germline CDR1 is SSHAT and CDR2 is FNYEAQ (reference sequence). CDR3 protein: CASSFGRQETQYF. The CDR3 DNA reads TGTGCTAGCAGCTTTGGCAGACAAGAGACCCAGTACTTC.

Points on this clone: A junction boundary mismatches the germline segment, possibly from a read error. V and J are TRBV29-1 and TRBJ2-7; 7 nucleotides match TRBD1. There are 13 residues in the CDR3. Per the germline V gene, CDR1 is SQVTM and CDR2 is ANQGSEA. The CDR3 nucleotides read TGCAGCGCCCCGGGACAGCAATATTACGAGCGGTACTTC. It encodes CSAPGQQYYERYF.

The V and J genes are TRBV3-1 (or the pseudogene TRBV3-2) and TRBJ1-6; possibly TRBD1 for D (6 bases). This CDR3 spans 18 amino acids. Germline CDR1 and CDR2: LGHDT and YNNKEL (reference sequence). V lost 0 bases, J lost 5 bases, and 17 bases lay in between. This CDR3 reads CASSQDRKTGFNNSPLHF. Here the CDR3 DNA reads TGTGCCAGCAGCCAAGATAGGAAAACAGGGTTCAATAATTCACCCCTCCACTTT.

This chain joins TRBV5-1 and TRBJ1-2, with 7 bases matching TRBD1. CDR3 length equals 14 residues. The trim removed 6 bases at V and 5 bases at J, leaving 10 bases unmatched. Germline V gene data show CDR1 as SGHRS and CDR2 as YFSETQ. DNA for the CDR3: TGCGCCAGCACGGGCGGGGGACAGTCTTATGGCTACACCTTC. Its protein is CASTGGGQSYGYTF.

This chain connects TRBV12-3 or TRBV12-4 to TRBJ1-4; tentative D call: TRBD1 (5 bases). The V end lost 7 bases, the J end lost 7 bases, and 13 bases lay between the germline ends. This CDR3 has 13 residues. The CDR3 coding sequence is TGTGCCAGCAAGGGGCAGGGCAGTGAAAAACTGTTTTTT. As protein: CASKGQGSEKLFF.

The CDR3, as DNA: TGTGCCAGCAGCGTTAATCCAGGGGAGAGCAATCAGCCCCAGCATTTT. Its protein is CASSVNPGESNQPQHF. V is TRBV5-5 and J is TRBJ1-5; possible D gene TRBD1, 6 bases. From germline, CDR1 is SGHKS and CDR2 YYEKEE (reference sequence). The CDR3 runs to 16 residues. Between the trimmed V and J ends, which lost 4 bases and 1 base, there was a span of 15 bases.

The rearrangement joins TRBV29-1 to TRBJ2-2; the match to TRBD1 covers 8 bases. CDR1 and CDR2 (germline): SQVTM, ANQGSEA. V was clipped by 4 bases and J by 4 bases; unmatched bases: 8. This CDR3 spans 15 amino acids. The CDR3 region is CSVVPRGRSTGELFF. The CDR3 DNA reads TGCAGCGTTGTGCCCAGGGGGCGGAGCACCGGGGAGCTGTTTTTT.

J is TRBJ2-1 and V is TRBV11-2; weak D call: TRBD1 (6 bases). V dropped 6 bases and J dropped 10 bases, with 25 bases sitting between them. This CDR3 has 16 residues. Germline CDR1 reads SGHAT; CDR2 reads FQNNGV. The CDR3 loop reads CASSTRSRGASWEQFF. CDR3 nucleotides: TGTGCCAGCAGTACCAGGAGCAGGGGCGCGTCCTGGGAGCAGTTCTTC.

The chain uses TRBV19 and TRBJ1-2; TRBD1 might be the D (5 bases). In germline, CDR1 is LNHDA, CDR2 SQIVND (reference sequence). V was pared by 0 bases and J by 3 bases, with 8 bases between. The CDR3 runs 14 residues. The CDR3: CASSIEGTDYGYTF. The CDR3 region has the DNA TGTGCCAGTAGTATAGAGGGGACGGACTATGGCTACACCTTC.

J is TRBJ1-3 and V is TRBV25-1; D is unclear. Deletions cut 1 base from V and 2 bases from J, with 9 bases between. CDR1 is MGHDK and CDR2 is SYGVNS in the germline V gene. The CDR3 has 15 residues. The CDR3 loop reads CASSEWAQTGNTIYF. DNA for the CDR3: TGTGCCAGCAGTGAATGGGCCCAGACTGGAAACACCATATATTTT.

J is TRBJ2-2 and V is TRBV30; D could derive from TRBD1 or TRBD2 (5 bases each). The CDR3 sequence is 14 residues long. Trimming pared 6 bases from V and 0 bases from J, leaving 11 bases between. The germline V gene has CDR1 GTSNPN and CDR2 SVGIG (reference sequence). The CDR3 DNA reads as TGTGCCTGTTACGGGACGGCGAACACCGGGGAGCTGTTTTTT. Translated: CACYGTANTGELFF.

This clone was counted once. This chain uses TRBV13 with TRBJ2-5; 7 bases line up with TRBD2. The trim removed 5 bases at V and 5 bases at J, leaving 14 bases unmatched. From germline, CDR1 is PRHDT and CDR2 FYEKMQ (reference sequence). This CDR3 region has 16 residues. The CDR3 sequence is CASSAFEAGSVETQYF. The CDR3 DNA reads as TGTGCCAGCAGCGCCTTTGAAGCGGGGTCGGTGGAGACCCAGTACTTC. Supplemented by reference TRBV13 and TRBJ2-5, the full variable domain reads AAGVIQSPRHLIKEKRETATLKCYPIPRHDTVYWYQQGPGQDPQFLISFYEKMQSDKGSIPDRFSAQQFSDYHSELNMSSLELGDSALYFCASSAFEAGSVETQYFGPGTRLLVL.

This chain uses TRBV3-1 (or the pseudogene TRBV3-2) with TRBJ2-5; no reliable D call. CDR3 length: 15 residues. V gave up 2 bases and J gave up 3 bases, with 13 bases separating them. Germline V CDR1 and CDR2: LGHDT, YNNKEL (reference sequence). The CDR3 nucleotides are TGTGCCAGCAGCCAACCCCCGGTGGGGAAAGAGACCCAGTACTTC. Protein product: CASSQPPVGKETQYF.

The genes are TRBV20-1 and TRBJ2-1; 7 nucleotides line up with TRBD2. The CDR3 sequence is 10 residues long. CDR1 DFQATT and CDR2 SNEGSKA come from the germline V gene (reference sequence). In DNA, the CDR3 is TGCAGCCCACTAGCGACTGAGCAGTTCTTC. Translation: CSPLATEQFF.

This clone was observed a few times. This specimen includes other DNA sequences encoding the same CDR3. J is TRBJ1-5 and V is TRBV18; D is undetermined. The V end lost 3 bases, the J end lost 0 bases, and 6 bases lay between the germline ends. This CDR3 spans 14 amino acids. CDR1 KGHSH and CDR2 LQKENI come from the germline V gene. The CDR3 DNA reads as TGTGCCAGCTCACCCCAGTATAGCAATCAGCCCCAGCATTTT. Protein: CASSPQYSNQPQHF.

The chain recombines TRBV18 with TRBJ2-1; 8 bases agree with TRBD2. CDR1 is KGHSH, CDR2 LQKENI, per germline. The CDR3 consists of 12 residues. Trimming took 6 bases from V and 6 from J; bases not matched to a gene: 1. The CDR3 sequence is CASSGTSNEQFF. CDR3 in DNA: TGTGCCAGCTCTGGGACTAGCAATGAGCAGTTCTTC.

V usage is TRBV29-1 and J usage is TRBJ2-5; no clear D gene. The CDR3 contains 14 residues. Germline loops: CDR1 SQVTM, CDR2 ANQGSEA. Trimming removed 4 bases from V and 6 bases from J, with 18 bases in between. CDR3 sequence reads: CSVGAAFVGKTQYF. The CDR3 DNA reads TGCAGCGTTGGGGCCGCCTTTGTGGGGAAGACCCAGTACTTC.

The V gene is TRBV24-1, the J gene TRBJ2-3; 10 nucleotides align to TRBD2. Germline V gene sequence: CDR1 KGHDR, CDR2 SFDVKD. V trimming: 9 bases; J trimming: 1 base; junction bases outside the gene matches: 0. This CDR3 has 13 amino acids. The CDR3 is CATGLAGTDTQYF. As DNA, the CDR3 is TGTGCCACCGGACTAGCGGGCACAGATACGCAGTATTTT.